This passage covers 4 T cell receptor beta chains from one sample sequenced in a study of a mutant IDH1 vaccine in newly diagnosed glioma (dated by TCRdb to about 2021). Libraries were prepared through the immunoSEQ multiplex PCR assay. TCRdb stores this immuneACCESS table with in-frame sequences only. Part of the clones is absent; in the studies checked, under half of the shortfall reflects unresolved V genes, and no reason is known for the rest. In all, the sample holds approximately 82,000 clones, and 85% of those were seen once. In total, the top ten clones hold over 2% of the sample. The time point label of this sample denotes: week 23, last vaccination. Each vaccine dose, consisting of 300 ug of a 20-mer mutant IDH1 peptide in Montanide, was administered subcutaneously with topical imiquimod. No antigen has been assigned to these receptors. Sample: PBMCs, taken from a glioma patient whose treatment included an IDH1 peptide vaccine. The receptors derive from a man aged 30 to 39 with glioma. Some clones in this sample may be carry-over from other donors' samples.

This clone was seen a single time. This chain joins TRBV7-3 and TRBJ2-3; unclear D gene. CDR3 length: 14 residues. V lost 4 bases and J lost 5, with 13 bases in between. Germline assignment: CDR1 SGHTA and CDR2 FQGTGA. CDR3 sequence reads: CASSYLANEDTQYF. The CDR3 bases are TGTGCCAGCAGCTACTTAGCCAACGAAGATACGCAGTATTTT.

The V call is TRBV6-1, the J call TRBJ2-7; no reliable D call. This CDR3 contains 11 residues. Germline CDR1 MNHNS, CDR2 SASEGT. V was pared by 8 bases and J by 3 bases, with 8 bases between. Here the CDR3 reads CASVEFYEQYF. The CDR3, as DNA: TGTGCCAGCGTCGAGTTCTACGAGCAGTACTTC.

V and J are TRBV9 and TRBJ2-3; 9 bases fit TRBD1. This CDR3 has 14 amino acids. Germline CDR1 is SGDLS and CDR2 is YYNGEE. V lost 4 bases and J lost 6; bases outside the gene matches: 6. The CDR3: CASSKTGGGDTQYF. Written as DNA, the CDR3 is TGTGCCAGCAGCAAAACAGGGGGCGGGGATACGCAGTATTTT.

The V call is TRBV5-6, the J call TRBJ2-3; 11 bases align to TRBD2. Germline V gives CDR1 SGHDT, CDR2 YYEEEE. CDR3 size: 15 residues. The V and J ends lost 6 bases and 7 bases, in that order; junction bases with no gene match: 10. CDR3 sequence: CASIRGGTSGHTQYF. In DNA form, the CDR3 reads TGTGCCAGCATTCGGGGCGGGACTAGCGGCCATACGCAGTATTTT.